The source of this T cell receptor (beta chain) is a study of T cells in localized non-small cell lung cancer (dated by TCRdb to 2018 to 2020). At the level of the whole study: T cell repertoires of 200 to 250 early-stage NSCLC patients were analyzed, with tumors being compared against uninvolved tumor-adjacent lungs. The cohort was made up of approximately 250 treatment-naive NSCLC patients whose localized lung tumors had been resected. The mean age of the NSCLC patients was roughly 63 years, with 130 or so men and around 110 women.

According to the germline V gene, CDR1 reads KGHSH and CDR2 reads LQKENI. The CDR3 covers 16 residues, taking in both the cysteine and the phenylalanine. Left in the record is the CDR3 DNA by itself, 48 bases read in frame from the first base. For this chain, trimming is 3 bases at the V end and 3 bases at the J end, and the number of junction bases without a gene match is 5. At diagnosis, tumor, uninvolved tumor-adjacent lung and peripheral blood were collected and then preserved as a mix of FFPE and fresh-frozen material. For TCR repertoire profiling, blood samples were analyzed as peripheral blood mononuclear cells. Results the study describes overall, beyond this receptor: Because multi-region tumor sequencing was not performed, intratumor heterogeneity could not be ruled out. Longer overall survival was associated with higher blood T cell density, whereas shorter survival was associated with higher adjacent-lung clonality. Because the study design was exploratory, TCR variables were selected using unadjusted p-values without false-discovery rate correction. Uninvolved tumor-adjacent lung showed the highest T cell clonality, higher than tumor, which suggests more focused antigenic responses in the adjacent lung. A median of about 55 of the top 100 tumor clones were detected in paired uninvolved adjacent lung, and 25 to 35 of these tumor clones were also found among the top 100 clones of the paired uninvolved adjacent lung.

TCR beta CDR3 regions were sequenced from DNA using the immunoSEQ Assay. The source study handled its data this way. To compute T cell density, TCR beta template counts were normalized to usable DNA, which was estimated by amplifying housekeeping genes. Richness was estimated using the preseqR package, with extrapolation to 400,000 templates for PBMC samples and to 120,000 templates for tissue samples. Clonality was taken to be one minus Pielou's evenness. To identify tissue-enriched TCRs, differential abundance testing was run on productive amino-acid clonotypes with a minimum total count of 5 and an alpha of 0.1. The Jaccard Index and the Morisita Overlap Index were used to measure how much the repertoires overlapped between compartments. GLIPH grouped TCR beta CDR3s together with public tetramer-defined viral CDR3s, and a viral motif had to include at least three viral sequences and show V-gene enrichment. The table comes from immuneACCESS by way of TCRdb, which keeps in-frame sequences with V and J called. Part of the clones is missing from these tables; in studies checked, under half for an unresolved V gene and the rest for unknown reasons. V, J and clone size are taken as reported in that table, and D and trimming were inferred from the DNA itself. Counted in this sample were tens of thousands of clones; around 92% of them appeared once. The ten largest clones represent about 1.9% of the sample.

This clone was counted once. It lacks a known antigen. The input lacks base qualities; no much larger clone sits a single base away. This sample comprised peripheral blood, obtained before any cancer treatment. This TCR derives from a female donor aged 60 or older with stage I lung adenocarcinoma. The chain is encoded by TRBV18 joined to TRBJ2-2, with 9 bases in between that match TRBD2. The bases read TGTGCCAGCTCACCGCGGGGGGGCCAGGACACCGGGGAGCTGTTTTTT. This yields the protein CASSPRGGQDTGELFF.